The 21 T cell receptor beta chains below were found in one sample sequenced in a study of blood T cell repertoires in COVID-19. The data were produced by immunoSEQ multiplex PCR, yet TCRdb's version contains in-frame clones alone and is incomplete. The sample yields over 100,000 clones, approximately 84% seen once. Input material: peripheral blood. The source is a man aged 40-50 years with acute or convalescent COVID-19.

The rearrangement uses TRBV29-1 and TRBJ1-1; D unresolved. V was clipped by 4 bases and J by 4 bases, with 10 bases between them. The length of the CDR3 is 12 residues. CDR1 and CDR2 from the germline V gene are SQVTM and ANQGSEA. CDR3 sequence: CSVGDTVTEAFF. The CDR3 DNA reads TGCAGCGTTGGAGACACAGTCACTGAAGCTTTCTTT. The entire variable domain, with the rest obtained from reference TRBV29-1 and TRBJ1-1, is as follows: SAVISQKPSRDICQRGTSLTIQCQVDSQVTMMFWYRQQPGQSLTLIATANQGSEATYESGFVIDKFPISRPNLTFSTLTVSNMSPEDSSIYLCSVGDTVTEAFFGQGTRLTVV.

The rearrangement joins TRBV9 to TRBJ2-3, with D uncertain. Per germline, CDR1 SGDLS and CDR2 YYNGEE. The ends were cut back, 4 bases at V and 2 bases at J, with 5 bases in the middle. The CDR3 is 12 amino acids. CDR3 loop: CASSPYTDTQYF. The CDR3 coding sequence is TGTGCCAGCAGCCCCTACACAGATACGCAGTATTTT. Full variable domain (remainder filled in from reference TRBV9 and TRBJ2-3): DSGVTQTPKHLITATGQRVTLRCSPRSGDLSVYWYQQSLDQGLQFLIQYYNGEERAKGNILERFSAQQFPDLHSELNLSSLELGDSALYFCASSPYTDTQYFGPGTRLTVL.

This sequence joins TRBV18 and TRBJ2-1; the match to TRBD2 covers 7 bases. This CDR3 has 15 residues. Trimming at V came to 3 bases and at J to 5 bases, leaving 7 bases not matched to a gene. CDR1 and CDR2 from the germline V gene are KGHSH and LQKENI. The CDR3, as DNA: TGTGCCAGCTCACCTCCCGGGGGGTCCAACAATGAGCAGTTCTTC. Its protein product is CASSPPGGSNNEQFF.

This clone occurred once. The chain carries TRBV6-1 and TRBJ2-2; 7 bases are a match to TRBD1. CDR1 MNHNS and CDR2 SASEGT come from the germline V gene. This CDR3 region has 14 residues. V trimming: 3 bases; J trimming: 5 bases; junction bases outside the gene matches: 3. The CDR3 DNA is TGTGCCAGCAGTGACCGACAGGGAACCGGGGAGCTGTTTTTT. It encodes CASSDRQGTGELFF.

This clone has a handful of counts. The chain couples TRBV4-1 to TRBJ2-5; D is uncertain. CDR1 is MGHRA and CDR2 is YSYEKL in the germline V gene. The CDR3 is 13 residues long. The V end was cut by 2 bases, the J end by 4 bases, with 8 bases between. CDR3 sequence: CASSQFTGETQYF. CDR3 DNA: TGCGCCAGCAGCCAATTTACCGGAGAGACCCAGTACTTC.

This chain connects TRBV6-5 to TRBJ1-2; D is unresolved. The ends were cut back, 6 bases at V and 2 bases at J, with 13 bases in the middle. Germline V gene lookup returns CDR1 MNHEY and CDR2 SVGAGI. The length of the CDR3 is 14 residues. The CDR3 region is CASSPYLGNYGYTF. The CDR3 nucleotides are TGTGCCAGCAGCCCATATCTAGGAAACTATGGCTACACCTTC.

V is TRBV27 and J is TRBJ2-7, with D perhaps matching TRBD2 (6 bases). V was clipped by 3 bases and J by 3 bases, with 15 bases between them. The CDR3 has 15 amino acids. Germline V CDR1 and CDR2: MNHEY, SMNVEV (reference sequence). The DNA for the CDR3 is TGTGCCAGCAGTTTCCTCCCGACTAGGAACTACGAGCAGTACTTC. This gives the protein CASSFLPTRNYEQYF.

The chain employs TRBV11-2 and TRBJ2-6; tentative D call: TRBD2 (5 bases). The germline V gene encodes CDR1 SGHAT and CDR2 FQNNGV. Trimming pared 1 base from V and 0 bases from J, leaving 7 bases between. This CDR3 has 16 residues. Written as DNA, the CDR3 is TGTGCCAGCAGCTTAGCCCGGGGCTCTGGGGCCAACGTCCTGACTTTC. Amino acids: CASSLARGSGANVLTF.

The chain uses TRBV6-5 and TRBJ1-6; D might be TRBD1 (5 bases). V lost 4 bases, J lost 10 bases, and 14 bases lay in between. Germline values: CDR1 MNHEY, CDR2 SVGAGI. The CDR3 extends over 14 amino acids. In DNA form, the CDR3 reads TGTGCCAGCAGTTCTGTGGGGGGAAGGTCACCCCTCCACTTT. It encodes CASSSVGGRSPLHF.

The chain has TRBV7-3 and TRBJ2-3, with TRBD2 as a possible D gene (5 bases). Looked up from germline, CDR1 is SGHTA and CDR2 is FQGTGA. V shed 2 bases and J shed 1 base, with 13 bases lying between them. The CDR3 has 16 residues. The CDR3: CASSLGNPGGTDTQYF. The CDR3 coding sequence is TGTGCCAGCAGCTTAGGCAACCCCGGGGGCACAGATACGCAGTATTTT.

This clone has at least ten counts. The CDR3 sequence: CASSFQYEQYF. The CDR3 DNA is TGTGCCAGCAGTTTCCAATACGAGCAGTACTTC. The chain couples TRBV28 to TRBJ2-7; D gene uncertain. The CDR3 consists of 11 residues. With 3 bases removed from V and 4 bases from J, the gap between germline ends came to 4 bases. The germline V gene encodes CDR1 MDHEN and CDR2 SYDVKM.

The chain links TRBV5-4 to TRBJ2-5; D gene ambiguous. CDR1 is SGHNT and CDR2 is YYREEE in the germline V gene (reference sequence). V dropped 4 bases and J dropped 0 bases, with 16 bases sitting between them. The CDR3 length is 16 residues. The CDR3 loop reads CASSPELASYQETQYF. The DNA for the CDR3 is TGTGCCAGCAGCCCTGAGTTAGCAAGCTACCAAGAGACCCAGTACTTC. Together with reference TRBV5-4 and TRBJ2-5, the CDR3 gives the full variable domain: ETGVTQSPTHLIKTRGQQVTLRCSSQSGHNTVSWYQQALGQGPQFIFQYYREEENGRGNFPPRFSGLQFPNYSSELNVNALELDDSALYLCASSPELASYQETQYFGPGTRLLVL.

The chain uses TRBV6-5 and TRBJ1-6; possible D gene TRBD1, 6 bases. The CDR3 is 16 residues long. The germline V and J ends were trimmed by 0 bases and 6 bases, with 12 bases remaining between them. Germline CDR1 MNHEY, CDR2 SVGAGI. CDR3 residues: CASSYSGGRGNSPLHF. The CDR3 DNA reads TGTGCCAGCAGTTACTCGGGGGGGCGCGGTAATTCACCCCTCCACTTT.

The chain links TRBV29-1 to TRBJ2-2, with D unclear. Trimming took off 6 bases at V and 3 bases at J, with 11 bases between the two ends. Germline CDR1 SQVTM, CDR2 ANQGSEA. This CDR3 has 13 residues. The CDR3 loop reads CSVYYTDTGELFF. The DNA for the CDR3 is TGCAGCGTCTACTACACCGACACCGGGGAGCTGTTTTTT.

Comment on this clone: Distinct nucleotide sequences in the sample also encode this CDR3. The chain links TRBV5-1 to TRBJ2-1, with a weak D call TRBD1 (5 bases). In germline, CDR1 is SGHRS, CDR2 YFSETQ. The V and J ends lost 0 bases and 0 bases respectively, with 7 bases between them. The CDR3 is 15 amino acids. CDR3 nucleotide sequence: TGCGCCAGCAGCTTGGGACAGAGCTCCTACAATGAGCAGTTCTTC. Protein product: CASSLGQSSYNEQFF.

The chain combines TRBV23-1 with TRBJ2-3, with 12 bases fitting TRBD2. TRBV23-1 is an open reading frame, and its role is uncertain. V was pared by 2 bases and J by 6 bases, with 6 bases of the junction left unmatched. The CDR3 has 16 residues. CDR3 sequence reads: CASSQPLAGGPDTQYF. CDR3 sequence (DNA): TGCGCCAGCAGTCAACCGCTAGCGGGGGGGCCCGATACGCAGTATTTT.

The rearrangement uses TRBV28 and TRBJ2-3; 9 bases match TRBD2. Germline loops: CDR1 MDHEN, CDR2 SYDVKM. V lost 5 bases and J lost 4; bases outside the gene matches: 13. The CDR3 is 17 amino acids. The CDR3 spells CASSEGFFSGSPDTQYF. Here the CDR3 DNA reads TGTGCCAGCAGTGAGGGGTTTTTTAGCGGGAGCCCAGATACGCAGTATTTT.

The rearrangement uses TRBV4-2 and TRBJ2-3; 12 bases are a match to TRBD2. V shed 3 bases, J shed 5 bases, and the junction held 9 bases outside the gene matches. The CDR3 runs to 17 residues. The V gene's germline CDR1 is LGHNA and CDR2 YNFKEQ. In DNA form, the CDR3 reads TGTGCCAGCAGCCAGGTTCCTAGCGGGGGGGCGGTAGATACGCAGTATTTT. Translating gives CASSQVPSGGAVDTQYF.

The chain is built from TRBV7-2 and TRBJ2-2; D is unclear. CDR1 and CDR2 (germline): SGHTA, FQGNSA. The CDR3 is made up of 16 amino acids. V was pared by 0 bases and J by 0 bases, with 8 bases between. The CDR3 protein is CASSLALIANTGELFF. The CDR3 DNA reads TGTGCCAGCAGCTTAGCCCTCATAGCGAACACCGGGGAGCTGTTTTTT.

CDR3 in amino acids: CASSGTSGGFQETQYF. The CDR3 DNA is TGTGCCAGCAGCGGTACTAGCGGGGGATTCCAAGAGACCCAGTACTTC. The chain links TRBV3-1 (or the pseudogene TRBV3-2) to TRBJ2-5, with 11 bases identical to TRBD2. CDR3 length equals 16 residues. Germline V gene data show CDR1 as LGHDT and CDR2 as YNNKEL (reference sequence). V was clipped by 5 bases and J by 1 base; unmatched bases: 6.

The CDR3 DNA follows: TGCGCCAGCAGTCAATCTTGGGCCGGGACAGGGGACGTAGACTACAATGAGCAGTTCTTC. Translation: CASSQSWAGTGDVDYNEQFF. The genes are TRBV23-1 and TRBJ2-1, with 10 bases fitting TRBD1. TRBV23-1 is identified as an open reading frame with a role that is uncertain. This CDR3 is 20 amino acids long. The junction had 14 bases not matched to a gene; V was cut back by 0 bases and J by 3 bases.